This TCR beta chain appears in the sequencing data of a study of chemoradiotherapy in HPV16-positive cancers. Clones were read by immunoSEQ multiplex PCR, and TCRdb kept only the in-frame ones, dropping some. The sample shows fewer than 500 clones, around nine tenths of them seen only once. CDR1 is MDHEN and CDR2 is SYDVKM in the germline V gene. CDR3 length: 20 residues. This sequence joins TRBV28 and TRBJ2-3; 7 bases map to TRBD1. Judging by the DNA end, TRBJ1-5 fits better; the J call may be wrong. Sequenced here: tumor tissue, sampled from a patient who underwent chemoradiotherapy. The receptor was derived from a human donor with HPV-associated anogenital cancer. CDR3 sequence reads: CASSSIGTGETGREPDTQHF. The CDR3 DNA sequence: TGTGCCAGCAGTTCAATAGGGACGGGTGAGACAGGGAGGGAGCCAGATACGCAGCATTTT.